This record covers a single TCR beta chain. The data derive from a study of blood T cell repertoires in COVID-19. In the original analysis: The assay estimated nucleated cells by amplifying reference gene primers. Clones were read by immunoSEQ multiplex PCR, and TCRdb kept only the in-frame ones, dropping some. Clone size and V and J calls were adopted from that table, with D and trimming inferred from the DNA. This table has 200,000 to 300,000 clones, about 89% appearing once. Germline CDR1 is MNHEY and CDR2 is SMNVEV (reference sequence). The V end lost 0 bases, the J end lost 2 bases, and 13 bases lay between the germline ends. There are 16 residues in the CDR3. Either two negative PCRs, clearance, or symptom resolution qualified Cohort 3 donors as recovered.

The TCR was taken from a woman younger than 45 who had recovered from COVID-19. The chain combines TRBV27 with TRBJ1-2; maybe TRBD1 (6 bases). Input material: PBMCs or T cells enriched from blood (not recorded which). For the CDR3, the DNA is TGTGCCAGCAGTTTATCGACGGGCCAGGGGAACTATGGCTACACCTTC. Its translation is CASSLSTGQGNYGYTF.